What follows describes a single TCR beta chain. These data come from a study of blood T cell repertoires in COVID-19. CDR1 and CDR2 (germline): SNHLY, FYNNEI. The length of the CDR3 is 13 residues. V lost 6 bases to trimming and J lost 4 bases, with 9 bases between them. Profiled with immunoSEQ multiplex PCR; TCRdb holds only in-frame clones, not every one. Among about 250,000 clones listed, 80% to 90% were seen once. The source of this sequence is a man between 35 and 55 years old with active or convalescent COVID-19. The chain links TRBV2 to TRBJ1-4; TRBD1 might be the D (6 bases). The specimen was peripheral blood. The CDR3 DNA is TGTGCCAGCAGCGGGGACAATAATGAAAAACTGTTTTTT. Protein sequence: CASSGDNNEKLFF. Complete variable domain (other parts from reference TRBV2 and TRBJ1-4): EPEVTQTPSHQVTQMGQEVILRCVPISNHLYFYWYRQILGQKVEFLVSFYNNEISEKSEIFDDQFSVERPDGSNFTLKIRSTKLEDSAMYFCASSGDNNEKLFFGSGTQLSVL.